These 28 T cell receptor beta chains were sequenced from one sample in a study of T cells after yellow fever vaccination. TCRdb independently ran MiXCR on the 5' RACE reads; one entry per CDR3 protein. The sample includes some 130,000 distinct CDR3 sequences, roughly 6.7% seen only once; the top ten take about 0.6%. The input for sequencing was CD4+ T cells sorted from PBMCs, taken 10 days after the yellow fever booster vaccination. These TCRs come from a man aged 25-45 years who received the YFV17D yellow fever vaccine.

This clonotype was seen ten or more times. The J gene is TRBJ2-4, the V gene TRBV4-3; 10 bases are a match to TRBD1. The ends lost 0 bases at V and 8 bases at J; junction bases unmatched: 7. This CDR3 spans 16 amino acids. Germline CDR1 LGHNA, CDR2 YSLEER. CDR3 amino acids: CASSQDRRQGAYIQYF. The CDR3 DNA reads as TGCGCCAGCAGCCAAGATCGACGACAGGGGGCATACATTCAGTACTTC.

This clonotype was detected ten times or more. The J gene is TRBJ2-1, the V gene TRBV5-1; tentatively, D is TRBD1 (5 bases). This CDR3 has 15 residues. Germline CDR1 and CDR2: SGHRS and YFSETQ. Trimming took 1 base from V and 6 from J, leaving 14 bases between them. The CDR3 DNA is TGCGCCAGCAGCTTGTCCACCATAGGGGCCAATGAGCAGTTCTTC. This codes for CASSLSTIGANEQFF.

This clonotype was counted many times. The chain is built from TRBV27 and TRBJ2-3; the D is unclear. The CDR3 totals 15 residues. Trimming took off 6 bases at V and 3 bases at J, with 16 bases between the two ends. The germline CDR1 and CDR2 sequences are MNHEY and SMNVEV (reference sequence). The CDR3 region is CASRVAYSTTDTQYF. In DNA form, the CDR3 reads TGTGCCAGCAGAGTAGCCTATTCAACTACAGATACGCAGTATTTT.

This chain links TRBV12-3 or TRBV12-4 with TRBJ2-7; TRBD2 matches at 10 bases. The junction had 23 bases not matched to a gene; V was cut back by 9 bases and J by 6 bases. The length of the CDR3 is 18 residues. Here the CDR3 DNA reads TGTGCCAGGCCGGGACTAGCGCCTAGTAAGTTTTTGTTAGGCGAGCAGTACTTC. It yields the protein CARPGLAPSKFLLGEQYF.

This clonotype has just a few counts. CDR3 nucleotides: TGTGCCAGCAGCCAAAAGGCAGGGGTCCGCGAGCAGTACTTC. It yields the protein CASSQKAGVREQYF. The rearrangement uses TRBV7-2 and TRBJ2-7; TRBD1 is a possible D gene (6 bases). CDR3 length: 14 amino acids. The V gene's germline CDR1 is SGHTA and CDR2 FQGNSA. V shed 5 bases and J shed 6 bases, with 17 bases lying between them. Based on the CDR3 plus reference TRBV7-2 and TRBJ2-7, the full variable domain is GAGVSQSPSNKVTEKGKDVELRCDPISGHTALYWYRQSLGQGLEFLIYFQGNSAPDKSGLPSDRFSAERTGGSVSTLTIQRTQQEDSAVYLCASSQKAGVREQYFGPGTRLTVT.

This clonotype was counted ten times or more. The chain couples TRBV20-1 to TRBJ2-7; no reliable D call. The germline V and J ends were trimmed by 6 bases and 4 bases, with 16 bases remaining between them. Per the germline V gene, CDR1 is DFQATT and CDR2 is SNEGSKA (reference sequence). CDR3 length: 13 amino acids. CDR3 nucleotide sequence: TGCAGTGCAATACGGGTGGAAAATTACGAGCAGTACTTC. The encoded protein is CSAIRVENYEQYF.

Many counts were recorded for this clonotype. This CDR3 is CASHPGNRGNEQFF. The CDR3 coding sequence is TGCGCCAGCCACCCGGGGAACAGGGGGAATGAGCAGTTCTTC. This sequence joins TRBV5-1 and TRBJ2-1; 8 nucleotides line up with TRBD1. The germline gives CDR1 SGHRS, CDR2 YFSETQ. The CDR3 loop spans 14 amino acids. Germline trimming cut 7 bases from V and 7 bases from J; bases unmatched to any gene: 10.

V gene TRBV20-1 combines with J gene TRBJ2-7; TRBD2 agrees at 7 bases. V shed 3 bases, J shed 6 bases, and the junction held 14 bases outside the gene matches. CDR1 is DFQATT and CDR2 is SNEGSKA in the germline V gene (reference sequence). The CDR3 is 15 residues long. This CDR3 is CSASIWTRREGEQYF. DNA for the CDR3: TGCAGTGCTAGCATTTGGACTAGAAGGGAGGGCGAGCAGTACTTC.

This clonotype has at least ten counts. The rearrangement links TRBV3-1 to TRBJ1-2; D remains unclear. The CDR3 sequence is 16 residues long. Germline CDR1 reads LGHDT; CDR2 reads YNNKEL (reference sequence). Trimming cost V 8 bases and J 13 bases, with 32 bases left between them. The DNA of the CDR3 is TGTGCCAGCGATTTAGTTTTCCGCGGGTCCGGTCAGGCGCTCACCTTC. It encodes CASDLVFRGSGQALTF.

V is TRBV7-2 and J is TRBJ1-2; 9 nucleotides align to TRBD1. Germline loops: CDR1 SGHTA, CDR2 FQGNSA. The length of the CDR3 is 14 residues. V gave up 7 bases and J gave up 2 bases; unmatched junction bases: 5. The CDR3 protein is CASIPGTGNYGYTF. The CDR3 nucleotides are TGTGCCAGCATCCCCGGGACAGGGAACTATGGCTACACCTTC.

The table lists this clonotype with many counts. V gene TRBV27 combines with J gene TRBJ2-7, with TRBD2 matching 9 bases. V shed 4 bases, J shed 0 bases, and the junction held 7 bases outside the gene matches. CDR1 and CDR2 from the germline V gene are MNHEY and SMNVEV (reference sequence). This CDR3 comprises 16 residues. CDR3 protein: CASSSAGGGSSYEQYF. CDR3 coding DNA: TGTGCCAGCAGTTCCGCGGGGGGGGGCAGCTCCTACGAGCAGTACTTC.

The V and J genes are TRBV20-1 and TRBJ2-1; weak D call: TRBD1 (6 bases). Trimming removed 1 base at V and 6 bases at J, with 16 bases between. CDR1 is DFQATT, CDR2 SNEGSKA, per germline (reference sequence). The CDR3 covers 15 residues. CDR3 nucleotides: TGCAGTGCTAGAGTCCCCGGGACACGCGGCAATGAGCAGTTCTTC. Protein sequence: CSARVPGTRGNEQFF.

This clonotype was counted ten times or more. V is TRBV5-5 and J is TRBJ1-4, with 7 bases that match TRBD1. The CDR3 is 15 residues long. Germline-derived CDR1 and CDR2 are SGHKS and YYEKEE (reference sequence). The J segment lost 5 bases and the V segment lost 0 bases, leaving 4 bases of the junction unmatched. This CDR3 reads CASSLVRDSNEKLFF. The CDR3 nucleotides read TGTGCCAGCAGCTTGGTCCGGGACAGCAATGAAAAACTGTTTTTT.

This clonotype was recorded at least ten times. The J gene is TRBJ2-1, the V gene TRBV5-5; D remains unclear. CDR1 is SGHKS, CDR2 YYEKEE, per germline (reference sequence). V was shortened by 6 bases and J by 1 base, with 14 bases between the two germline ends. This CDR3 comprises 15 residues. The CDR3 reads CASTSAGESYNEQFF. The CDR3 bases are TGTGCCAGCACCTCGGCAGGCGAATCCTACAATGAGCAGTTCTTC.

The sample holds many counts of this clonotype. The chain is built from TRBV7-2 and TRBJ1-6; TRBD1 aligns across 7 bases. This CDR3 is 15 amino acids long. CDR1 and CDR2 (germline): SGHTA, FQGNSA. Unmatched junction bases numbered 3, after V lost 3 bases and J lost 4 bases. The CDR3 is CASSFQGGYNSPLHF. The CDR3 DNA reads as TGTGCCAGCAGCTTCCAGGGGGGTTATAATTCACCCCTCCACTTT.

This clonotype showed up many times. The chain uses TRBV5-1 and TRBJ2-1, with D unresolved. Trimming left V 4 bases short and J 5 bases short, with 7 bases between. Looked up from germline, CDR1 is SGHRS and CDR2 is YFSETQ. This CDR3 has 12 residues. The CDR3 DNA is TGCGCCAGCAGCCCCTTGAACAATGAGCAGTTCTTC. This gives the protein CASSPLNNEQFF.

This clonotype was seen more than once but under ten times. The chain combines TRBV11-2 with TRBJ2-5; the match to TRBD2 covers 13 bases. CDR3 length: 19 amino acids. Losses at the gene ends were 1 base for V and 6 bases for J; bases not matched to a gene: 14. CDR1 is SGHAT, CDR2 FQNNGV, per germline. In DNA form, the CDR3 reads TGTGCCAGCAGCTTAGGAGTCTGGGGTGGACTAGCGGGAGTTAAGACCCAGTACTTC. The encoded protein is CASSLGVWGGLAGVKTQYF.

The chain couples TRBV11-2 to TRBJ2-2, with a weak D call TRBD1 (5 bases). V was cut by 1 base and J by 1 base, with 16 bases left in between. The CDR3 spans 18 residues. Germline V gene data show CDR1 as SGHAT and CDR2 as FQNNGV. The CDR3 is CASSLGPRPTGNTGELFF. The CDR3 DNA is TGTGCCAGCAGCTTAGGCCCACGACCTACAGGGAACACCGGGGAGCTGTTTTTT.

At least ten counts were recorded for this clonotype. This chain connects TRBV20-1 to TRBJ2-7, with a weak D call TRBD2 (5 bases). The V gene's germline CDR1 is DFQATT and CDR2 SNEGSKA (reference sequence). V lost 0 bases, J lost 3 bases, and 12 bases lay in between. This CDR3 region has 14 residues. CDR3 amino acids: CSARDEEAGYEQYF. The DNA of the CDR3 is TGCAGTGCTAGAGATGAGGAGGCGGGCTACGAGCAGTACTTC.

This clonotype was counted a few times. The chain's CDR3 is CAISELGEQYF. CDR3 nucleotide sequence: TGTGCCATCAGTGAGTTAGGAGAGCAGTACTTC. The chain has TRBV10-3 and TRBJ2-7; D is unclear. V lost 1 base and J lost 7, with 5 bases in between. CDR1 is ENHRY and CDR2 is SYGVKD in the germline V gene. The CDR3 is 11 amino acids.

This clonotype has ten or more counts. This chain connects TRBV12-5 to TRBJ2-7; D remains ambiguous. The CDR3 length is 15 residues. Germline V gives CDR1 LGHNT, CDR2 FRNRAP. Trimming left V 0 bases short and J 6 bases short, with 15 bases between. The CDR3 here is CASGLVGQHLPEQYF. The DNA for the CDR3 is TGTGCTAGTGGTTTGGTAGGGCAGCACCTTCCCGAGCAGTACTTC. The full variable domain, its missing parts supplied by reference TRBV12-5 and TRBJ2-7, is DARVTQTPRHKVTEMGQEVTMRCQPILGHNTVFWYRQTMMQGLELLAYFRNRAPLDDSGMPKDRFSAEMPDATLATLKIQPSEPRDSAVYFCASGLVGQHLPEQYFGPGTRLTVT.

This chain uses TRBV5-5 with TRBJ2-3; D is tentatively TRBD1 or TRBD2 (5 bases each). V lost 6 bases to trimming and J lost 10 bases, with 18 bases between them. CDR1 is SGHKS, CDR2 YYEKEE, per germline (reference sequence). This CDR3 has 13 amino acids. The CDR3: CASMLLGESSQYF. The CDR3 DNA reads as TGTGCCAGCATGCTATTGGGGGAAAGTTCGCAGTATTTT.

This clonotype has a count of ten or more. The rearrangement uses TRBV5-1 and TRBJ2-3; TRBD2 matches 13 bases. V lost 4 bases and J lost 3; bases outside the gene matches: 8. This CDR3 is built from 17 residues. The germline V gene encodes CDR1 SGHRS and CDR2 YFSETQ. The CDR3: CASSLKRTSGRTDTQYF. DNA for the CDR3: TGCGCCAGCAGCCTGAAGCGGACTAGCGGGAGAACAGATACGCAGTATTTT.

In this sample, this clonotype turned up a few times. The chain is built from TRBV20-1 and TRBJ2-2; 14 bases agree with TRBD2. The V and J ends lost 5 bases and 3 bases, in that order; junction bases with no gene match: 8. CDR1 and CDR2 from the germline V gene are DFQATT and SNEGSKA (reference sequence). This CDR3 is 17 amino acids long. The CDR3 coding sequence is TGCAGTGCTCGACTAGCGGGAGGGAGGGCCGACACCGGGGAGCTGTTTTTT. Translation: CSARLAGGRADTGELFF.

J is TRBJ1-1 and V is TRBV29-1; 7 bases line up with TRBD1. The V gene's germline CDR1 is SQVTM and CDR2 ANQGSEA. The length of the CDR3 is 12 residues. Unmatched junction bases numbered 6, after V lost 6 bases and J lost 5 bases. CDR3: CSVQQGRTEAFF. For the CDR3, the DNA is TGCAGCGTACAACAGGGGAGAACTGAAGCTTTCTTT.

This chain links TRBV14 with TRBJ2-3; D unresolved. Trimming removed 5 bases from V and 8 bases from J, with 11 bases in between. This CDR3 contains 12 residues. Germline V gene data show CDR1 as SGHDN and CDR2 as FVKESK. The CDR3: CASSFSIGTQYF. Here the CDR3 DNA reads TGTGCCAGCAGCTTCAGTATCGGTACGCAGTATTTT.

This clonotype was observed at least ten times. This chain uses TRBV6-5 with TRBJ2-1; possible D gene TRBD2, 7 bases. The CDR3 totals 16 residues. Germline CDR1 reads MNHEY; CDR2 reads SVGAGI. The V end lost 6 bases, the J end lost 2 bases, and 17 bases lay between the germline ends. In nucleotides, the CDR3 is TGTGCCAGCAGCCCCTCCTCCGGGGGGCCCTACAATGAGCAGTTCTTC. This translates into CASSPSSGGPYNEQFF.

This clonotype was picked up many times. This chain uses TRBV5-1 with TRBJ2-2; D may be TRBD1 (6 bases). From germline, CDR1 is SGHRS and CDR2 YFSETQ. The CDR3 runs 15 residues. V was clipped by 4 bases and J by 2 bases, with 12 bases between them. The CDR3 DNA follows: TGCGCCAGCAGCGCCGGGACAAAAAACACCGGGGAGCTGTTTTTT. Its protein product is CASSAGTKNTGELFF.